This is a list of T cell receptor beta chains from one sample in a study of OX40 agonist ivuxolimab in advanced cancers. Only in-frame clones appear in the TCRdb table, and some are missing; sequencing was by immunoSEQ multiplex PCR. Here the sample spans about 28,000 clones, more than 85% being singletons. The source material was CD4+ or CD8+ T cells sorted from blood, sampled in a trial of the OX40 agonist ivuxolimab. These receptors originate from an adult with an advanced solid tumor such as melanoma, head and neck, liver or kidney cancer. CDR3s include the opening cysteine and the closing phenylalanine or tryptophan. Each record gives: J gene, clone size, V gene, D gene, CDR3 DNA, CDR3 protein. The D gene is left open where the match is weak. The listing skips clone size in some rows; elsewhere it reads once, few, many or a size class.

J gene: TRBJ2-1
clone size: .
V gene: TRBV7-9
D gene: TRBD2
CDR3 DNA: TGTGCCAGCAGCTCAACCACCAGCACTAGCGGGGGGGCAGGTGAGCAGTTCTTC
CDR3 protein: CASSSTTSTSGGAGEQFF

J gene: TRBJ2-1
clone size: .
V gene: TRBV19
D gene: .
CDR3 DNA: TGTGCCAGTAGTCCGGACGGATACAATGAGCAGTTCTTC
CDR3 protein: CASSPDGYNEQFF

J gene: TRBJ2-7
clone size: .
V gene: TRBV7-9
D gene: .
CDR3 DNA: TGTGCCAGCAGCTTAGGAGGGGGGGCCTATGTTAGCGAGCAGTACTTC
CDR3 protein: CASSLGGGAYVSEQYF

J gene: TRBJ1-1
clone size: .
V gene: TRBV6-5
D gene: TRBD1
CDR3 DNA: TGTGCCAGCAGTCGGGGACAGGGGGCTGAAGCTTTCTTT
CDR3 protein: CASSRGQGAEAFF

J gene: TRBJ2-5
clone size: .
V gene: TRBV13
D gene: .
CDR3 DNA: TGTGCCAGCAGCCCGGGACTCTCGGCCGAGACCCAGTACTTC
CDR3 protein: CASSPGLSAETQYF

J gene: TRBJ2-7
clone size: .
V gene: TRBV7-9
D gene: .
CDR3 DNA: TGTGCCAGCAGCCAGCCAGCCTCGGACGAGCAGTACTTC
CDR3 protein: CASSQPASDEQYF

J gene: TRBJ2-1
clone size: .
V gene: TRBV27
D gene: .
CDR3 DNA: TGTGCCAGCAGTTTATCCCAGCCGCTTTACAATGAGCAGTTCTTC
CDR3 protein: CASSLSQPLYNEQFF

J gene: TRBJ2-3
clone size: .
V gene: TRBV28
D gene: .
CDR3 DNA: TGTGCCAGCAGTTTCGGGCGGGGGCCCACAGATACGCAGTATTTT
CDR3 protein: CASSFGRGPTDTQYF

J gene: TRBJ2-7
clone size: .
V gene: TRBV9
D gene: .
CDR3 DNA: TGTGCCAGCAGCGAAGGGGGAACCTACGAGCAGTACTTC
CDR3 protein: CASSEGGTYEQYF

J gene: TRBJ1-1
clone size: few
V gene: TRBV7-8
D gene: .
CDR3 DNA: TGTGCCAGCAGCTTCGGGAACACTGAAGCTTTCTTT
CDR3 protein: CASSFGNTEAFF

J gene: TRBJ1-5
clone size: .
V gene: TRBV28
D gene: .
CDR3 DNA: TGTGCCAGCAGATCCATGGGCAGCAATCAGCCCCAGCATTTT
CDR3 protein: CASRSMGSNQPQHF

J gene: TRBJ2-5
clone size: once
V gene: TRBV28
D gene: TRBD1
CDR3 DNA: TGTGCCAGCAGTGCCCTGACAGGGGAAGAGACCCAGTACTTC
CDR3 protein: CASSALTGEETQYF

J gene: TRBJ1-5
clone size: .
V gene: TRBV28
D gene: TRBD1
CDR3 DNA: TGTGCCAGCAGGGAACAGGGGGGAGGGCAGCCCCAGCATTTT
CDR3 protein: CASREQGGGQPQHF

J gene: TRBJ2-1
clone size: once
V gene: TRBV7-6
D gene: .
CDR3 DNA: TGTGCCAGCAGCCCATATACTAGCTTCTACAATGAGCAGTTCTTC
CDR3 protein: CASSPYTSFYNEQFF

J gene: TRBJ1-1
clone size: .
V gene: TRBV4-1
D gene: .
CDR3 DNA: TGCGCCAGCAGCCAAGTCTGGGAAAACACTGGAGCTTTCTTT
CDR3 protein: CASSQVWENTGAFF

J gene: TRBJ1-2
clone size: .
V gene: TRBV6-1
D gene: .
CDR3 DNA: TGTGCCAGCTGGGACGGAATCTATGGCTACACCTTC
CDR3 protein: CASWDGIYGYTF

J gene: TRBJ1-2
clone size: .
V gene: TRBV7-9
D gene: .
CDR3 DNA: TGTGCCAGCAGCTTAGCTTTACAGGATAGCTATGGCTACACCTTC
CDR3 protein: CASSLALQDSYGYTF

J gene: TRBJ1-1
clone size: .
V gene: TRBV5-1
D gene: .
CDR3 DNA: TGCGCCAGCAGCCTGATGGGAGGACGGACTGAAGCTTTCTTT
CDR3 protein: CASSLMGGRTEAFF

J gene: TRBJ1-2
clone size: .
V gene: TRBV4-1
D gene: .
CDR3 DNA: TGCGCCAGCAGCCACCCCCCGGAGCCCCCAGTCACCTATGGCTACACCTTC
CDR3 protein: CASSHPPEPPVTYGYTF

J gene: TRBJ1-2
clone size: .
V gene: TRBV5-1
D gene: TRBD1
CDR3 DNA: TGCGCCAGCAGCTTAGGGACAGGGGGCTATGGCTACACCTTC
CDR3 protein: CASSLGTGGYGYTF

J gene: TRBJ2-7
clone size: .
V gene: TRBV11-2
D gene: .
CDR3 DNA: TGTGCCAGCAGCTTAGCAGGGGCCTCCTACGAGCAGTACTTC
CDR3 protein: CASSLAGASYEQYF

J gene: TRBJ1-1
clone size: few
V gene: TRBV6-5
D gene: .
CDR3 DNA: TGTGCCAGCAGTTACGCCGGGGGGGCTGAAGCTTTCTTT
CDR3 protein: CASSYAGGAEAFF

J gene: TRBJ1-2
clone size: .
V gene: TRBV14
D gene: .
CDR3 DNA: TGTGCCAGCAGCCAAGTATCATGGGGCACCTATGGCTACACCTTC
CDR3 protein: CASSQVSWGTYGYTF

J gene: TRBJ1-1
clone size: few
V gene: TRBV19
D gene: .
CDR3 DNA: TGTGCCAGTAGTATAGGAGGGTTGAACACTGAAGCTTTCTTT
CDR3 protein: CASSIGGLNTEAFF

J gene: TRBJ1-1
clone size: few
V gene: TRBV5-6
D gene: .
CDR3 DNA: TGTGCCAGCAGCTTGGAAGGGCCCACTGAAGCTTTCTTT
CDR3 protein: CASSLEGPTEAFF

J gene: TRBJ2-7
clone size: .
V gene: TRBV27
D gene: .
CDR3 DNA: TGTGCCAGCAGTTTATGGCCGCAGTCCTACGAGCAGTACTTC
CDR3 protein: CASSLWPQSYEQYF

J gene: TRBJ2-7
clone size: .
V gene: TRBV7-7
D gene: .
CDR3 DNA: TGTGCCAGCAGCTTTGGGCCGGACTCCTACGAGCAGTACTTC
CDR3 protein: CASSFGPDSYEQYF

J gene: TRBJ2-7
clone size: .
V gene: TRBV7-9
D gene: .
CDR3 DNA: TGTGCCAGCAGCCTGCCCCGGGGCGAGCAGTACTTC
CDR3 protein: CASSLPRGEQYF

J gene: TRBJ2-7
clone size: .
V gene: TRBV7-9
D gene: TRBD1
CDR3 DNA: TGTGCCAGCAGCCGCAGGGACAGGCCGGACGAGCAGTACTTC
CDR3 protein: CASSRRDRPDEQYF

J gene: TRBJ2-7
clone size: .
V gene: TRBV11-2
D gene: TRBD2
CDR3 DNA: TGTGCCAGCGCTTGGCGGGGGGCGTACGAGCAGTACTTC
CDR3 protein: CASAWRGAYEQYF

J gene: TRBJ1-3
clone size: .
V gene: TRBV19
D gene: .
CDR3 DNA: TGTGCTGTGTCTCTTGTCTCTGGAAACACCATATATTTT
CDR3 protein: CAVSLVSGNTIYF